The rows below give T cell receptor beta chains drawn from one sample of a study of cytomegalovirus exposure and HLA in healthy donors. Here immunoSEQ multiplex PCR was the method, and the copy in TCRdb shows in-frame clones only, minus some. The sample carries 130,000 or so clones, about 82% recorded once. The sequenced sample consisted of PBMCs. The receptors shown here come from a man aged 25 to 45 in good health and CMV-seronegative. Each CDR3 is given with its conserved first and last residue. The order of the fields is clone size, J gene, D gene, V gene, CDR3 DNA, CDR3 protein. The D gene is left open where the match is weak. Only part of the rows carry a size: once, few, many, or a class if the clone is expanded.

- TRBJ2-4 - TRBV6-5 TGTGCCAGCAGTACCCGGGCAGGGATAAACATTCAGTACTTC CASSTRAGINIQYF
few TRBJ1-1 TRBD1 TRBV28 TGTGCCGGATGCCCAGCAACAGGGGGTGGGACTGAAGCTTTCTTT CAGCPATGGGTEAFF
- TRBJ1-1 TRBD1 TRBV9 TGTGCCAGCAGCGTAGTACCGACAGGGGGCGAAGCTTTCTTT CASSVVPTGGEAFF
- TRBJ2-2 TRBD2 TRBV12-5 TGTGCTAGTGGACAGATCCTAGCGGGTAGACGGAACACCGGGGAGCTGTTTTTT CASGQILAGRRNTGELFF
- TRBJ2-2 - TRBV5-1 TGCGCCAGCAGCGGATCCCTTGGAGGTAACACCGGGGAGCTGTTTTTT CASSGSLGGNTGELFF
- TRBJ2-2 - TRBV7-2 TGTGCCAGTTTGCGGGGGCCACAGGTACGGAACACCGGGGAGCTGTTTTTT CASLRGPQVRNTGELFF
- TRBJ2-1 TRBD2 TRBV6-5 TGTGCCAGCAGTTACGCAACTAGCGGGATGTATTATGAGCAGTTCTTC CASSYATSGMYYEQFF
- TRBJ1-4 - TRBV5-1 TGCGCCAGCAGCTTGTTGCGCGCAACTAATGAAAAACTGTTTTTT CASSLLRATNEKLFF
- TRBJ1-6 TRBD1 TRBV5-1 TGCGCCAGCAGCTTGACGCGACAGGGAATTGGGTCACCCCTCCACTTT CASSLTRQGIGSPLHF
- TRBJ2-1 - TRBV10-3 TGTGCCATCAGACACAGCGGCGGGGAGCAGTTCTTC CAIRHSGGEQFF
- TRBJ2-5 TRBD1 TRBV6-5 TGTGCCAGCAGAACTACAGGGGCGATACAAGAGACCCAGTACTTC CASRTTGAIQETQYF
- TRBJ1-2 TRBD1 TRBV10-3 TGTGCCATCCGGATACGGGAGGGGGCGGGGAATGGCTACACCTTC CAIRIREGAGNGYTF
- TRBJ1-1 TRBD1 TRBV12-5 TGTGCTAGTGCCAGGGGGGCCGGTGAAGCTTTCTTT CASARGAGEAFF
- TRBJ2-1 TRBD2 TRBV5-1 TGCGCCAGCAGCTTGGAACCTACTAGCGTTGAGCAGTTCTTC CASSLEPTSVEQFF
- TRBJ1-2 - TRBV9 TGTGCCAGCAGCGTAATGTCAGCTAACTATGGCTACACCTTC CASSVMSANYGYTF
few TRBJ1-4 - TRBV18 TGTGCCAGCTCACGATCGCAGGCGAGGGTAGAAGAAAAACTGTTTTTT CASSRSQARVEEKLFF
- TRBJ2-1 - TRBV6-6 TGTGCCAGCAGTGGCGGGGCGTCCTACAATGAGCAGTTCTTC CASSGGASYNEQFF
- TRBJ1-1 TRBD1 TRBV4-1 TGCGCCAGCAGCCCGACAGGGTCCACTGAAGCTTTCTTT CASSPTGSTEAFF
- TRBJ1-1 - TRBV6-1 TGTGCCAGCAGTGAATATCGAGGGAACACTGAAGCTTTCTTT CASSEYRGNTEAFF
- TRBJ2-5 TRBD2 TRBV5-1 TGCGCCAGCAGCTATAGCGGGAGTGAGGAGACCCAGTACTTC CASSYSGSEETQYF
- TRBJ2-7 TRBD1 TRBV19 TGTGCCAGTAGTCGGTCCGGGACAGGGGGCTCCCGGGGCTACGAGCAGTACTTC CASSRSGTGGSRGYEQYF
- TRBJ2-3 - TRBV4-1 TGCGCCAGCAGCCAAGGCCGACTCCCGCTCCAGGATACGCAGTATTTT CASSQGRLPLQDTQYF
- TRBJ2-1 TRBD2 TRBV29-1 TGCAGCGGCGCCGGGACTAGCTACAATGAGCAGTTCTTC CSGAGTSYNEQFF
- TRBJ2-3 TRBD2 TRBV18 TGTGCCAGCTCACCACTAGCGGGGCCCACAGATACGCAGTATTTT CASSPLAGPTDTQYF
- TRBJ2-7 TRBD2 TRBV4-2 TGTGCCAGCAGCCAAGATTATAGCGGGACCTACGAGCAGTACTTC CASSQDYSGTYEQYF
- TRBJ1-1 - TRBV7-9 TGTGCCAGCAGCCGGCGCGGGGGATTGAACACTGAAGCTTTCTTT CASSRRGGLNTEAFF
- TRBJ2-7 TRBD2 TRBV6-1 TGTGCCAGCAGTGAATCTGTATTCGGCGCGTCTGCGGGGGAAGCCTACGAGCAGTACTTC CASSESVFGASAGEAYEQYF
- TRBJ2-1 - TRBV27 TGTGCCAGCAGTTTTGGCGGCTACAATGAGCAGTTCTTC CASSFGGYNEQFF
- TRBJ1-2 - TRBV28 TGTGCCAGCAGCCGGCTAGGATCTAACTATGGCTACACCTTC CASSRLGSNYGYTF
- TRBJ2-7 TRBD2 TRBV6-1 TGTGCCAGCAGTGACACGGGACTAGCGGGAGTGTACTTC CASSDTGLAGVYF
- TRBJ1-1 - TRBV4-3 TGCGCCAGCAGCCGAGATTCTCAGGGGACTGAAGCTTTCTTT CASSRDSQGTEAFF
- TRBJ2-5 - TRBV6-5 TGTGCCAGCAGTTACTCACAGGGCCAAGAGACCCAGTACTTC CASSYSQGQETQYF
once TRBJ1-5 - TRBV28 TGTGCCAGCAGCCCCTCGCAGGGGCTTGTAAGCAATCAGCCCCAGCATTTT CASSPSQGLVSNQPQHF
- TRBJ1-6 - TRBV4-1 TGCGCCAGCAGCCAACCGTTCCTCCGGGACAACAATTCACCCCTCCACTTT CASSQPFLRDNNSPLHF
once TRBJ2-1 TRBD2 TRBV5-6 TGTGCCAGCAGCTTGGGGCTAGCGGCCACTAACAATGAGCAGTTCTTC CASSLGLAATNNEQFF
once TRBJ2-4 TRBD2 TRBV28 TGTGCCAGCAGTCCAGGGACTAGCGGGTCCAGAGTGAACATTCAGTACTTC CASSPGTSGSRVNIQYF
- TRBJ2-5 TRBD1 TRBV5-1 TGCGCCAGCAGCGTAGACAGGGCGCAAGAGACCCAGTACTTC CASSVDRAQETQYF
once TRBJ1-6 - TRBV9 TGTGCCAGCAGTGCCTCGGGGGATTTGTCACCCCTCCACTTT CASSASGDLSPLHF
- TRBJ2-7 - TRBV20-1 TGCAGTGCTATCAGAGGATCCGAGCAGTACTTC CSAIRGSEQYF
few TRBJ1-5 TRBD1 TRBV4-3 TGCGCCAGCAGCCAAGATCGGACAGGGAGACAGCCCCAGCATTTT CASSQDRTGRQPQHF
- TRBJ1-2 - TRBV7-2 TGTGCCAGCAGCTTTAGAGGTTATGGCTACACCTTC CASSFRGYGYTF
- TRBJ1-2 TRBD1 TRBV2 TGTGCCAGCAGGGGACAGGGAATCAAGTATGGCTACACCTTC CASRGQGIKYGYTF
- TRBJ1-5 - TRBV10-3 TGTGCCACTCAACACGATAATCAGCCCCAGCATTTT CATQHDNQPQHF
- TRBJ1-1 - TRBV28 TGTGCCAGCAGGGGGGGGACGAACACTGAAGCTTTCTTT CASRGGTNTEAFF
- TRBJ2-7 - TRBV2 TGTGCCAGCAGTGCGAGTGCTCGTTACGAGCAGTACTTC CASSASARYEQYF
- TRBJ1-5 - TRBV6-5 TGTGCCAGCAGTCCCGCCGGCGGGCACCAGCCCCAGCATTTT CASSPAGGHQPQHF
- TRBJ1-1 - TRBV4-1 TGCGCCAGCAGCGTTCTTCCGCCACCTATGAACACTGAAGCTTTCTTT CASSVLPPPMNTEAFF
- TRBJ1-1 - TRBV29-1 TGCAGCGCCCGGAGGGGTGACACTGAAGCTTTCTTT CSARRGDTEAFF
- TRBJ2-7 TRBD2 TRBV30 TGTGCCTGGAGTGCACCGGGACTAGCGGGGCCCCCCTACGAGCAGTACTTC CAWSAPGLAGPPYEQYF
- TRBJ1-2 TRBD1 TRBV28 TGTGCCAGCAGTTTATCCCCCGGGACAGGGGGGTCCTATGGCTACACCTTC CASSLSPGTGGSYGYTF
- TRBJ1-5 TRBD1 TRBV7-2 TGTGCCAGCAGCCGAAGTCGACAGGGCATGAGCAATCAGCCCCAGCATTTT CASSRSRQGMSNQPQHF
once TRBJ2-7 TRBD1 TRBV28 TGTGCCAGCAGTTTCAAGGGGCAGGGGGCTTATTACGAGCAGTACTTC CASSFKGQGAYYEQYF
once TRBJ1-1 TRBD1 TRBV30 TGTGCCTGGAGTTCAGGGGGGACTGAAGCTTTCTTT CAWSSGGTEAFF
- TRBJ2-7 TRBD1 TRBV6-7 TGTGCCAGCAGTTACAGGACAGGGGGACCGAGCTCCTACGAGCAGTACTTC CASSYRTGGPSSYEQYF
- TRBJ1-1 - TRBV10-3 TGTGCCATCAGTGAGTCTGGGCACGACACTGAAGCTTTCTTT CAISESGHDTEAFF
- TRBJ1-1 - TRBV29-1 TGCAGCGTTGACCCCCGGACTGAAGCTTTCTTT CSVDPRTEAFF
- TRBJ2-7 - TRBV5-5 TGTGCCAGCAGCCTTCCCGTCCTCTCCTACGAGCAGTACTTC CASSLPVLSYEQYF
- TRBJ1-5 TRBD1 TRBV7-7 TGTGCTAGCAGCCAGGGGGCAAACCAGCCCCAGCATTTT CASSQGANQPQHF
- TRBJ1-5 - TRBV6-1 TGTGCCAGCAGCGCAGACAGACCGAACAATCAGCCCCAGCATTTT CASSADRPNNQPQHF